This is a list of T cell receptor beta chains from one sample in a study of T cells in Graves' hyperthyroidism and ophthalmopathy. TCRdb redid the calling of the multiplex PCR reads with MiXCR, one entry per CDR3 protein. The sample consists of roughly 200,000 distinct CDR3 sequences, 17% of them appearing once. The specimen was blood. The receptors come from a woman aged 45-60 years with Graves' hyperthyroidism. Each CDR3 is given with its conserved first and last residue. Fields, in order: D gene, clone size, J gene, V gene, CDR3 protein, CDR3 DNA. The D gene is left open where the match is weak. Clone size appears in some rows only: once, few, many, or a class for an expanded clone.

>.|.|TRBJ1-1|TRBV20-1
CSASAWPEAFF
TGCAGTGCCAGCGCTTGGCCTGAAGCTTTCTTT
>.|.|TRBJ2-3|TRBV5-6
CASSLGQETYTQYF
TGTGCCAGCAGCTTGGGACAGGAGACGTATACGCAGTATTTT
>TRBD1|.|TRBJ2-7|TRBV19
CASSSQGASSYEQYF
TGTGCCAGTAGTTCACAGGGGGCGAGCTCCTACGAGCAGTACTTC
>.|few|TRBJ2-5|TRBV2
CASSGEEETQYF
TGTGCCAGCAGTGGCGAGGAGGAGACCCAGTACTTC
>TRBD2|many|TRBJ2-7|TRBV5-1
CASSLGPGGFGEQYF
TGCGCCAGCAGCTTGGGCCCGGGAGGGTTCGGCGAGCAGTACTTC
>.|many|TRBJ2-2|TRBV7-2
CASSSFLGLNTGELFF
TGTGCCAGCAGCTCCTTCCTGGGCCTGAACACCGGGGAGCTGTTTTTT
>TRBD2|.|TRBJ2-7|TRBV10-3
CAISESLAGDAKSYEQYF
TGTGCCATCAGTGAGTCACTAGCGGGAGATGCAAAGTCCTACGAGCAGTACTTC
>.|many|TRBJ1-1|TRBV11-2
CASSPMIDNTEAFF
TGTGCCAGCAGCCCGATGATAGACAACACTGAAGCTTTCTTT
>TRBD2|many|TRBJ2-1|TRBV7-8
CASSLAPSGTYNEQFF
TGTGCCAGCAGCTTAGCGCCTAGCGGAACCTACAATGAGCAGTTCTTC
>TRBD2|few|TRBJ2-3|TRBV24-1
CATSDAGTRATDTQYF
TGTGCCACCAGTGATGCCGGGACTAGAGCGACAGATACGCAGTATTTT